This TCR beta chain is drawn from a study of cytomegalovirus exposure and HLA in healthy donors. The PCR employed 60 Vbeta primers together with 13 Jbeta primers. Assay used: immunoSEQ multiplex PCR; TCRdb lists only in-frame clones, some missing. Here the sample spans about 200,000 clones, 75% to 90% being singletons. Study results and caveats: Most CMV-associated TCR beta chains were later found to appear HLA-restricted. Certain indistinguishable V segments, among them TRBV6-2 and TRBV6-3, were excluded. For most subjects, TCR beta sequences were reported to predict HLA-A and HLA-B alleles with accuracy.

The germline V gene encodes CDR1 ENHRY and CDR2 SYGVKD. The CDR3 has 12 amino acids. V shed 5 bases and J shed 6 bases, with 8 bases lying between them. About this clone: No antigen is known for it.

This receptor was identified in a boy aged 2-15 years in good health and CMV-seronegative. The rearrangement joins TRBV10-3 to TRBJ2-1; the D gene is possibly TRBD1 (6 bases). The sample was PBMCs. The CDR3 loop is CAISTDSNEQFF. The CDR3 bases are TGTGCCATCAGTACGGACAGCAATGAGCAGTTCTTC.